A single sample gave rise to the 21 T cell receptor beta chains below, sequenced in a study of T-cell reconstitution after alpha-beta-depleted transplantation in children. Preparing the TCRbeta library involved the use of unique molecular identifiers. TCRdb re-called the PCR reads through MiXCR, storing one row per CDR3 protein. The sample carries fewer than 500,000 distinct CDR3 sequences, 43% recorded once. The starting material was PBMCs, obtained before TCRalphabeta/CD19-depleted stem cell transplant. Source of these receptors: a girl aged 2-10 years with aplastic anemia, due to receive a stem cell transplant.

This clonotype was seen a handful of times. The chain carries TRBV29-1 and TRBJ2-1; TRBD2 matches 14 bases. Looked up from germline, CDR1 is SQVTM and CDR2 is ANQGSEA. CDR3 size: 15 residues. V shed 7 bases and J 10 bases; nucleotides not matched to a gene: 12. CDR3 loop: CSAKLGLAGVREQFF. The DNA of the CDR3 is TGCAGCGCCAAGCTGGGACTAGCGGGAGTCAGAGAGCAGTTCTTC.

This chain links TRBV6-5 with TRBJ2-7; D unclear. V was pared by 2 bases and J by 3 bases, with 14 bases between. This CDR3 comprises 15 residues. Per the germline V gene, CDR1 is MNHEY and CDR2 is SVGAGI. CDR3 coding DNA: TGTGCCAGCAGTTACGGGTGGGAATTAAGCTACGAGCAGTACTTC. Amino acid sequence: CASSYGWELSYEQYF.

Worth noting for this clonotype: One end of the junction does not line up with germline, which may come from a read error. The J gene is TRBJ2-7, the V gene TRBV12-3 or TRBV12-4; 12 bases fit TRBD2. The CDR3 is made up of 16 amino acids. CDR3 amino acids: CACSLGLAGPLDEQYF. CDR3 sequence (DNA): TGTGCCTGCAGCCTCGGACTAGCGGGACCTCTAGACGAGCAGTACTTC.

This clonotype was counted ten times or more. The chain recombines TRBV20-1 with TRBJ2-1, with 12 nucleotides matching TRBD2. Germline CDR1 reads DFQATT; CDR2 reads SNEGSKA (reference sequence). The CDR3 consists of 15 residues. With V trimmed by 3 bases and J by 4 bases, 4 bases remained unmatched. CDR3 sequence: CSASPTSGGYNEQFF. CDR3 sequence (DNA): TGCAGTGCTAGTCCGACTAGCGGGGGATACAATGAGCAGTTCTTC.

The chain carries TRBV5-1 and TRBJ2-3; 8 nucleotides agree with TRBD2. The CDR3 length is 16 residues. The germline gives CDR1 SGHRS, CDR2 YFSETQ. J gave up 4 bases and V 3 bases, and 10 bases lay outside the gene matches. The CDR3 DNA sequence: TGCGCCAGCAGCTCCCGGGAGGGGCTCAGGGCAGATACGCAGTATTTT. This gives the protein CASSSREGLRADTQYF.

This clonotype was picked up many times. The V and J genes are TRBV12-3 or TRBV12-4 and TRBJ1-5, with D possibly being TRBD1 (6 bases). V was shortened by 5 bases and J by 2 bases, with 13 bases between the two germline ends. The CDR3 has 15 residues. CDR3 loop: CASSPNGQRNQPQHF. CDR3 sequence (DNA): TGTGCCAGCAGTCCAAACGGACAGCGCAATCAGCCCCAGCATTTT.

The V and J genes are TRBV20-1 and TRBJ1-2; D call uncertain. V was clipped by 6 bases and J by 4 bases, with 21 bases between them. The CDR3 has 15 residues. The germline V gene encodes CDR1 DFQATT and CDR2 SNEGSKA (reference sequence). CDR3 sequence reads: CSAPIWTEDRYGYTF. In DNA, the CDR3 is TGCAGTGCCCCAATCTGGACGGAGGACCGCTATGGCTACACCTTC.

This chain links TRBV12-3 or TRBV12-4 with TRBJ2-2; D is perhaps TRBD2 (5 bases). V was trimmed by 6 bases and J by 7 bases, leaving 12 bases between them. The CDR3 is made up of 13 amino acids. The CDR3 nucleotides are TGTGCCAGCAGATATCCCGAGGGCGGGGAGCTGTTTTTT. Translated, it gives CASRYPEGGELFF.

This clonotype was detected a few times. The chain links TRBV12-3 or TRBV12-4 to TRBJ2-3, with D possibly matching TRBD1 (5 bases). This CDR3 has 13 residues. V lost 0 bases to trimming and J lost 8 bases, with 9 bases between them. CDR3 DNA: TGTGCCAGCAGTTTAGCCTCTGGGGCTACGCAGTATTTT. Amino acids: CASSLASGATQYF.

J is TRBJ2-1 and V is TRBV11-2; 7 bases are shared with TRBD2. V lost 0 bases and J lost 7; bases outside the gene matches: 6. The CDR3 is 15 residues long. CDR1 SGHAT and CDR2 FQNNGV come from the germline V gene. The CDR3 spells CASSLDVGGLNEQFF. DNA of the CDR3: TGTGCCAGCAGCTTAGATGTGGGAGGGCTTAATGAGCAGTTCTTC.

The chain links TRBV29-1 to TRBJ2-1; 8 nucleotides align to TRBD2. The CDR3 runs to 15 residues. V was clipped by 4 bases and J by 3 bases; unmatched bases: 8. Germline V gene sequence: CDR1 SQVTM, CDR2 ANQGSEA. This CDR3 is CSVVPAGADYNEQFF. The CDR3 coding sequence is TGCAGCGTTGTACCAGCGGGGGCCGACTACAATGAGCAGTTCTTC.

This rearrangement joins TRBV18 to TRBJ2-7, with 12 bases lining up with TRBD2. V was clipped by 2 bases and J by 9 bases; unmatched bases: 8. Germline assignment: CDR1 KGHSH and CDR2 LQKENI. This CDR3 has 15 amino acids. CDR3 in amino acids: CASSPETSGSVGQYF. The CDR3 DNA follows: TGTGCCAGCTCACCAGAGACTAGCGGGAGCGTCGGGCAGTACTTC.

This clonotype has ten or more counts. J is TRBJ1-1 and V is TRBV7-2; 7 positions match TRBD1. Germline V lookup: CDR1 SGHTA, CDR2 FQGNSA. The CDR3 runs 14 residues. Trimming removed 7 bases from V and 3 bases from J; junction bases left unmatched: 8. CDR3 loop: CASKLRGPDTEAFF. The CDR3 DNA follows: TGTGCCAGCAAGCTTAGGGGGCCCGACACTGAAGCTTTCTTT.

The table lists this clonotype with many counts. The rearrangement uses TRBV12-3 or TRBV12-4 and TRBJ2-7; D is possibly TRBD2 (6 bases). V was cut by 1 base and J by 1 base, with 14 bases left in between. The CDR3 is made up of 16 amino acids. CDR3 DNA sequence: TGTGCCAGCAGTTTAGGTTCGCGGGGCCGATCCTACGAGCAGTACTTC. Translation gives CASSLGSRGRSYEQYF.

The gene calls are TRBV2 and TRBJ2-5; TRBD1 is a possible D gene (6 bases). Trimming took off 6 bases at V and 5 bases at J, with 13 bases between the two ends. Germline CDR1 SNHLY, CDR2 FYNNEI. The CDR3 length is 13 residues. This CDR3 is CASRNTGLETQYF. Here the CDR3 DNA reads TGTGCCAGCAGGAACACAGGGTTGGAGACCCAGTACTTC.

This clonotype was counted between two and nine times. The rearrangement uses TRBV19 and TRBJ2-1; 9 positions agree with TRBD2. CDR3 length: 14 residues. Germline values: CDR1 LNHDA, CDR2 SQIVND (reference sequence). Unmatched junction bases numbered 5, after V lost 6 bases and J lost 5 bases. As DNA, the CDR3 is TGTGCCAGTAGGCTTAGCGGGAGAGACAATGAGCAGTTCTTC. Translated: CASRLSGRDNEQFF.

CDR3 amino acids: CSARDTGTATNYGYTF. DNA for the CDR3: TGCAGTGCTAGAGACACCGGGACGGCTACTAACTATGGCTACACCTTC. The chain links TRBV20-1 to TRBJ1-2, with D perhaps matching TRBD1 (5 bases). Trimming cost V 0 bases and J 0 bases, with 14 bases left between them. The CDR3 runs to 16 residues. The V gene's germline CDR1 is DFQATT and CDR2 SNEGSKA (reference sequence).

This clonotype was recorded many times. The J gene is TRBJ2-1, the V gene TRBV6-5; D is uncertain. The CDR3 is made up of 14 amino acids. The V gene lost 6 bases and the J gene lost 3 bases, with 12 bases spanning the gap. Germline V CDR1 and CDR2: MNHEY, SVGAGI. The DNA of the CDR3 is TGTGCCAGCAGGGGCGCAGACCTCTACAATGAGCAGTTCTTC. The encoded protein is CASRGADLYNEQFF.

This chain links TRBV27 with TRBJ2-7, with 10 bases aligning to TRBD2. The CDR3 loop spans 15 amino acids. The V gene's germline CDR1 is MNHEY and CDR2 SMNVEV (reference sequence). Trimming at V came to 4 bases and at J to 4 bases, leaving 7 bases not matched to a gene. CDR3 residues: CASSSPGLAPYEQYF. In DNA form, the CDR3 reads TGTGCCAGCAGTTCTCCGGGACTAGCGCCGTACGAGCAGTACTTC.

J is TRBJ2-3 and V is TRBV29-1; 10 nucleotides align to TRBD2. The CDR3 contains 15 residues. J gave up 4 bases and V 6 bases, and 10 bases lay outside the gene matches. Germline values: CDR1 SQVTM, CDR2 ANQGSEA. The CDR3 nucleotides are TGCAGCGTCCTCCCTAGCGGGAGTTACGCAGATACGCAGTATTTT. Its translation: CSVLPSGSYADTQYF.

For this clonotype: The junction shows a germline mismatch at one end, possibly a read error. V is TRBV7-2 and J is TRBJ2-7, with D perhaps TRBD1 (5 bases). This CDR3 region has 13 residues. The germline gives CDR1 SGHTA, CDR2 FQGNSA. The CDR3 loop reads CASSLRQSNEQNF. The CDR3 DNA sequence: TGTGCCAGCAGCTTAAGACAGTCCAACGAGCAGAACTTC.